Listed below are T cell receptor beta chains from one sample, sequenced in a study of blood T cell repertoires in COVID-19. Method: immunoSEQ multiplex PCR; TCRdb's copy keeps in-frame clones and lacks some. The sample yields some 180,000 clones, approximately 79% seen once. Sequences were obtained from peripheral blood. The receptors here all came from a man between 45 and 60 years old who had recovered from COVID-19. Each CDR3 is given with its conserved first and last residue.

v_gene,CDR3aa
TRBV18,CASAEQGPSYEQYF
TRBV5-5,CASSPDRGPGVAPQHF
TRBV6-6,CASSNGLAGSYEQYF
TRBV7-8,CASSNGRGGSYEQYF
TRBV28,CASSPTGLEGSNQPQHF
TRBV5-1,CASSLWSPDTDTQYF
TRBV19,CASSIPGGVAKNIQYF
TRBV4-2,CASSQEVSSNEQFF
TRBV5-1,CASSPQTGTSGRPTANEQFF
TRBV15,CATSRDLGGETQYF
TRBV29-1,CSVEGLAAYNEQFF
TRBV7-9,CASSLGGNPDTQYF
TRBV4-2,CASSQRVGVSGQAYNEQFF
TRBV3-1/TRBV3-2,CASTKGGNNEQFF
TRBV9,CASSPARASGSTEQYF
TRBV15,CATRPDLNYGYTF
TRBV5-1,CASSLDSRANYGYTF
TRBV7-9,CASSTASGSPSDEQFF
TRBV5-1,CASSLTTSFSGANVLTF
TRBV5-1,CASSLTQGGQPQHF
TRBV7-2,CASSFVGQGWSTNEKLFF
TRBV5-1,CASSQTTGLGTEAFF
TRBV7-9,CASSLVGLRKDEQYF
TRBV7-6,CASSLGGLSFDGYTF
TRBV5-1,CASSLDGRGLNTEAFF
TRBV12-5,CASGLVWGTEIETFF
TRBV5-1,CASRGAGAEAFF
TRBV29-1,CSVEITEAFF
TRBV14,CASSSTGLTSGAYNEQFF
TRBV28,CASSPPGTEPYSNQPQHF
TRBV24-1,CATGFGIQDNQPQHF
TRBV30,CAWSMTLLYEQYF